This is a list of T cell receptor beta chains from one sample in a study of cytomegalovirus exposure and HLA in healthy donors. Some clones are missing from TCRdb's copy, which holds only in-frame ones; the method was immunoSEQ multiplex PCR. The table gives around 130,000 clones; the top ten clones make up roughly 1.6% of it. The sample comprised PBMCs. The receptors stem from a woman aged 40 to 55 in good health and CMV-seronegative. The CDR3 runs from the conserved cysteine through the conserved F or W. The D gene is left open where the match is weak.

D gene	V gene	J gene	CDR3 DNA	CDR3 protein
NA	TRBV6-5	TRBJ2-1	TGTGCCACCCGGACAGGGAGGGGTCCTGAGCAGTTCTTC	CATRTGRGPEQFF
NA	TRBV11-2	TRBJ1-6	TGTGCCAGCAGCTTAGTGCGGGTTAATTCACCCCTCCACTTT	CASSLVRVNSPLHF
NA	TRBV5-4	TRBJ1-4	TGTGCCAGCAGCTTCAACAGGGACGGAGAAAAACTGTTTTTT	CASSFNRDGEKLFF
NA	TRBV5-1	TRBJ1-1	TGCGCCAGCAGCTTGGTTGGGGGGATAAGGGCTGAAGCTTTCTTT	CASSLVGGIRAEAFF
TRBD1	TRBV7-8	TRBJ2-1	TGTGCCAGCAGCTTTCAGGGGGCTTACTACAATGAGCAGTTCTTC	CASSFQGAYYNEQFF
NA	TRBV2	TRBJ1-6	TGTGCCAGCAAGACAGCCCTGTTGACACCCCTCCACTTT	CASKTALLTPLHF
NA	TRBV5-6	TRBJ2-7	TGTGCCAGCACCCGAGGCTACGAGCAGTACTTC	CASTRGYEQYF
NA	TRBV7-3	TRBJ1-5	TGTGCCAGCAGCGTAAGCGGCGGAGGTAATCAGCCCCAGCATTTT	CASSVSGGGNQPQHF
NA	TRBV29-1	TRBJ2-6	TGCAGCGTTGCCGCGACTTACTCTGGGGCCAACGTCCTGACTTTC	CSVAATYSGANVLTF
NA	TRBV7-3	TRBJ2-5	TGTGCCAGCAGCTTAGTGACACAGGAGACCCAGTACTTC	CASSLVTQETQYF
NA	TRBV7-9	TRBJ2-3	TGTGCCAGCAGCTTAGTAGGGGGACGCACAGATACGCAGTATTTT	CASSLVGGRTDTQYF
TRBD1	TRBV6-1	TRBJ1-4	TGTGCCAGCAGTGAACACCGGGACAGAGATGAAAAACTGTTTTTT	CASSEHRDRDEKLFF
TRBD2	TRBV29-1	TRBJ2-5	TGCAGCGTTGACCCCCGGGGGGGGTCTCCAGAGACCCAGTACTTC	CSVDPRGGSPETQYF
NA	TRBV10-2	TRBJ1-5	TGCGCCAGCAGCCTCAACAGGGTCGGGGAACAGCCCCAGCATTTT	CASSLNRVGEQPQHF
NA	TRBV9	TRBJ2-3	TGTGCCAGCAGCCCCCAGACAGCAGATACGCAGTATTTT	CASSPQTADTQYF
NA	TRBV6-6	TRBJ1-1	TGTGCCAGCAGTACGGGGGTCCACACTGAAGCTTTCTTT	CASSTGVHTEAFF
TRBD2	TRBV5-1	TRBJ2-3	TGCGCCAGCAGCTTGGCCGGCGGGGGGGCAGATACGCAGTATTTT	CASSLAGGGADTQYF
TRBD1	TRBV6-5	TRBJ2-4	TGTGCCAGCAGTGTGACAGGGGGCGGCAAAAACATTCAGTACTTC	CASSVTGGGKNIQYF
NA	TRBV6-1	TRBJ1-2	TGTGCCAGCAGTGATGGGAGGTCCTATGGCTACACCTTC	CASSDGRSYGYTF
NA	TRBV7-8	TRBJ2-1	TGTGCCAGCAGCTTAGGGGTGGCAGGGCGCCATGAGCAGTTCTTC	CASSLGVAGRHEQFF
NA	TRBV2	TRBJ1-2	TGTGCCAGCACCCTCGCGGCCCCAACCGACTATGGCTACACCTTC	CASTLAAPTDYGYTF
TRBD1	TRBV7-8	TRBJ1-2	TGTGCCAGCACGAGAGGGGGCAACTATGGCTACACCTTC	CASTRGGNYGYTF
NA	TRBV19	TRBJ1-1	TGTGCCAGTAGTATCGAGGTGATAAACACTGAAGCTTTCTTT	CASSIEVINTEAFF
NA	TRBV5-1	TRBJ1-4	TGCGCCAGCAGCTTGCGGGGGAGGAATGAAAAACTGTTTTTT	CASSLRGRNEKLFF
NA	TRBV7-9	TRBJ1-2	TGTGCCAGCAGCTTTGACAGAAACTATGGCTACACCTTC	CASSFDRNYGYTF
NA	TRBV7-6	TRBJ1-1	TGTGCCAGCAGCCCAGGGTGGCCAGGTCTGAAGAACACTGAAGCTTTCTTT	CASSPGWPGLKNTEAFF
NA	TRBV19	TRBJ2-2	TGTGCCAGTAGTATACTCCCGTCTTCGAACACCGGGGAGCTGTTTTTT	CASSILPSSNTGELFF
NA	TRBV7-5	TRBJ2-1	TGTGTCAGAAGCTTAGATGTAAGCGTCTCCTACAATGAGCAGTTCTTC	CVRSLDVSVSYNEQFF
NA	TRBV5-1	TRBJ2-7	TGCGCCAGCAGCCCCCAGGAGGGAGAGCAGTACTTC	CASSPQEGEQYF
NA	TRBV4-2	TRBJ1-5	TGTGCCAGCAGCCACCAGTGGGGCGGACGGGAGGAGCCCCAGCATTTT	CASSHQWGGREEPQHF
TRBD1	TRBV7-9	TRBJ1-3	TGTGCCAGCAGCTTACGGACAGGGGATACTGGAAACACCATATATTTT	CASSLRTGDTGNTIYF
TRBD1	TRBV6-6	TRBJ2-3	TGTGCCAGCAGCTGGGACAGGGAACGAGATACGCAGTATTTT	CASSWDRERDTQYF
TRBD2	TRBV7-2	TRBJ2-3	TGTGCCAGCAGGATAGGGACTAGCGGAGATACGCAGTATTTT	CASRIGTSGDTQYF
NA	TRBV5-4	TRBJ1-4	TGTGCCAGCAGTGGGGGCCGGCCGAATGAAAAACTGTTTTTT	CASSGGRPNEKLFF
NA	TRBV19	TRBJ2-2	TGTGCCAGTAGTATAGGAAAGACAGGGTATGGAATGGGGTATGGGACTAACACCGGGGAGCTGTTTTTT	CASSIGKTGYGMGYGTNTGELFF
TRBD2	TRBV6-5	TRBJ2-5	TGTGCCAGCAGTTATTCCCCAGCGGGGGGCCAAGAGACCCAGTACTTC	CASSYSPAGGQETQYF
NA	TRBV10-3	TRBJ1-5	TGTGCCATCAGTGAGTTCGAGGGTACGGATCAGCCCCAGCATTTT	CAISEFEGTDQPQHF
NA	TRBV7-3	TRBJ2-1	TGTGCCAGCAGCCAGGACAGTGGGCGGGAGCAGTTCTTC	CASSQDSGREQFF
TRBD1	TRBV19	TRBJ1-5	TGTGCCAGTAGTATAGTCGGACAGGGCGGGCAGCCCCAGCATTTT	CASSIVGQGGQPQHF
TRBD1	TRBV18	TRBJ1-3	TGTGCCAGCTCACCCTTGGACAGGCCTTCTGGAAACACCATATATTTT	CASSPLDRPSGNTIYF